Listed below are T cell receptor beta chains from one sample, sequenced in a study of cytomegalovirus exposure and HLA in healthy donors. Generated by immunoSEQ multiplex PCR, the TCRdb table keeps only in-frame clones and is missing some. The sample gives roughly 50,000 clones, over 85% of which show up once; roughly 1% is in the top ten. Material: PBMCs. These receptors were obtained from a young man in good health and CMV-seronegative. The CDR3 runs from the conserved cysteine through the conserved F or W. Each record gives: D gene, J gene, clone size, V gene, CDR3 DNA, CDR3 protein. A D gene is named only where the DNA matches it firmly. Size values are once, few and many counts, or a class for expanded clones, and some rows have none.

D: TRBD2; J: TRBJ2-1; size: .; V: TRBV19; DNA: TGTGCCACCAGACTAGCGGGAGGGCTCTCATACAATGAGCAGTTCTTC; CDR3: CATRLAGGLSYNEQFF
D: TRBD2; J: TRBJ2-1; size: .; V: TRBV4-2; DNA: TGTGCCAGCAGCCAAGATCGGGGGGGGAATGAGCAGTTCTTC; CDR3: CASSQDRGGNEQFF
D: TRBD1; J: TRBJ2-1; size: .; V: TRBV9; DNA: TGTGCCAGCAGCCAGGCCGGGACAGGGTATGAGCAGTTCTTC; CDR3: CASSQAGTGYEQFF
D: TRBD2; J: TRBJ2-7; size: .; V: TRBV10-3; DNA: TGTGCCATCAGTGGACTAGCGGAGTCCTACGAGCAGTACTTC; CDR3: CAISGLAESYEQYF
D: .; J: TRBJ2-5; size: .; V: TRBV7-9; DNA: TGTGCCAGCAGCTTAGTCAGGTTAGCGGAAGAGACCCAGTACTTC; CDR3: CASSLVRLAEETQYF
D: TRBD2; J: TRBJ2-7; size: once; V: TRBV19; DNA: TGTGCCAGTAGTGTCACTAGCGGTACCTACGAGCAGTACTTC; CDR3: CASSVTSGTYEQYF
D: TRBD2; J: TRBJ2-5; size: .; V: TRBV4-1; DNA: TGCGCCAGCAGCCATTGGGCGGGAGGGGGGGCGGAGACCCAGTACTTC; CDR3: CASSHWAGGGAETQYF
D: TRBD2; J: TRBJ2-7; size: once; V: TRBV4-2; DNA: TGTGCCAGCAGCCCTGGGACTAGCGGGTACTACGAGCAGTACTTC; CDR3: CASSPGTSGYYEQYF
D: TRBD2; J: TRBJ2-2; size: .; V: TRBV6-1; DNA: TGTGCCAGCAGCGGACTAGTCTCCGGGGAGCTGTTTTTT; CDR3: CASSGLVSGELFF
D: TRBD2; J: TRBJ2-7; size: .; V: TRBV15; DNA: TGTGCCACCAGCAGGGAGATGAGCGGGAGAGGTTACGAGCAGTACTTC; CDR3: CATSREMSGRGYEQYF
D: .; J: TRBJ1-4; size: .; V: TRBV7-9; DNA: TGTGCCAGCAGCTACAGGGAGTGGGATGAAAAACTGTTTTTT; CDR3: CASSYREWDEKLFF
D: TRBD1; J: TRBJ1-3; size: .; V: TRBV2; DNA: TGTGCCAGCAGCCTGGACAGGGACTTAGATGGAAACACCATATATTTT; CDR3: CASSLDRDLDGNTIYF
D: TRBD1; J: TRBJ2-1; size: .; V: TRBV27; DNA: TGTGCCAGCCGTAGGACGACAGGGGCCTACAATGAGCAGTTCTTC; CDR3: CASRRTTGAYNEQFF
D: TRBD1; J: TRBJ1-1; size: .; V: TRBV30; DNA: TGTGCCTGGAGCCGGGACAGGGGAGGAACTGAAGCTTTCTTT; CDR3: CAWSRDRGGTEAFF
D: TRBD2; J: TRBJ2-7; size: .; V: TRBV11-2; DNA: TGTGCCAGCAGCTTAGGACCTAGCGGGAGGAGCGAGCAGTACTTC; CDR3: CASSLGPSGRSEQYF
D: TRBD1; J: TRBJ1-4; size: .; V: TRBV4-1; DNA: TGCGCCAGCAGCCAAGCCTGGACAGGGTTGGAAAAACTGTTTTTT; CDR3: CASSQAWTGLEKLFF